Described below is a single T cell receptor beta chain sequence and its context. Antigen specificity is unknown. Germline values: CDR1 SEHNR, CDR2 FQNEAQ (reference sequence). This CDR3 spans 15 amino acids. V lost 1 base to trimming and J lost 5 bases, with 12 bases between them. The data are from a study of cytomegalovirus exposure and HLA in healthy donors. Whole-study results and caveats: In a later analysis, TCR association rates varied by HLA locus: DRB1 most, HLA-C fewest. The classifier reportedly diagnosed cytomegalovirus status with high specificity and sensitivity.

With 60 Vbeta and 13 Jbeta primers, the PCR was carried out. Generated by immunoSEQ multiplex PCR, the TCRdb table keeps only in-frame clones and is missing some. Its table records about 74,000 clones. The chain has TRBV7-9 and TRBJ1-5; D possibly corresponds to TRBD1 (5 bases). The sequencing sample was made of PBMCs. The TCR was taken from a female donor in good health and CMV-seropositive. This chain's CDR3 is CASSLVPGYDQPQHF. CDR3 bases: TGTGCCAGCAGCTTAGTCCCAGGGTACGATCAGCCCCAGCATTTT.